The clone carrying this T cell receptor beta chain was found many times. Its antigen is as yet unknown. The source of the sample is a study of spatial heterogeneity in lung cancer. Study-wide results and limits: Blood showed ubiquitous tumor TCRs more often at resection than at routine follow-up.

Single TCR cDNA molecules each had their own unique molecular identifier. TCRdb re-called the 5' RACE reads with MiXCR, one entry per CDR3 protein. The table lists tens of thousands of distinct CDR3 sequences, 5.2% of them singletons, with under 35% in the top ten. V shed 4 bases and J 6 bases; nucleotides not matched to a gene: 8. Germline V gene sequence: CDR1 SGDLS, CDR2 YYNGEE. The CDR3 consists of 15 residues. Time point of the sample: sample taken at primary tumor resection. Extraction of whole RNA from tumor, nontumor lung or frozen PBMC preceded unsorted sequencing. The donors, roughly 70 patients with untreated early-stage non-small cell lung cancer, provided the samples.

The source was PBMCs, collected at surgery. The rearrangement joins TRBV9 to TRBJ2-3; TRBD2 matches 10 bases. The TCR comes from a female donor with early-stage non-small cell lung cancer. The CDR3 reads CASSPSPTSGDTQYF. CDR3 bases: TGTGCCAGCAGCCCTAGCCCGACTAGCGGGGATACGCAGTATTTT. The full variable domain, in which reference TRBV9 and TRBJ2-3 provide the parts outside the CDR3, is DSGVTQTPKHLITATGQRVTLRCSPRSGDLSVYWYQQSLDQGLQFLIQYYNGEERAKGNILERFSAQQFPDLHSELNLSSLELGDSALYFCASSPSPTSGDTQYFGPGTRLTVL.